Listed below are T cell receptor beta chains from one sample, sequenced in a study of T cell responses to AZD1222 COVID-19 vaccine. Assay used: immunoSEQ multiplex PCR; TCRdb lists only in-frame clones, some missing. The table has some 180,000 clones, roughly 89% seen once. The sequencing used peripheral blood, collected on day 0 of AZD1222 vaccination. All receptors come from an adult in good health. The CDR3 runs from the conserved cysteine through the conserved F or W. Each record gives: J gene, D gene, V gene, CDR3 length, CDR3 protein, CDR3 DNA. The D gene is left open where the match is weak.

j_gene: TRBJ2-5
d_gene: TRBD2
v_gene: TRBV27
len: 16
CDR3aa: CASSFSSGERRGTQYF
CDR3nt: TGTGCCAGCAGTTTCAGTAGCGGGGAGAGGAGGGGGACCCAGTACTTC

j_gene: TRBJ1-5
d_gene: TRBD1
v_gene: TRBV19
len: 15
CDR3aa: CASILDRGSNQPQHF
CDR3nt: TGTGCCAGTATTCTTGACAGGGGGTCCAATCAGCCCCAGCATTTT

j_gene: TRBJ2-7
d_gene: TRBD1
v_gene: TRBV30
len: 13
CDR3aa: CAWNRQGAGEQYF
CDR3nt: TGTGCCTGGAACAGACAGGGGGCAGGGGAGCAGTACTTC

j_gene: TRBJ2-1
d_gene: TRBD2
v_gene: TRBV7-6
len: 16
CDR3aa: CASSLGGLAGYNEQFF
CDR3nt: TGTGCCAGCAGCCTAGGGGGACTAGCGGGGTACAATGAGCAGTTCTTC

j_gene: TRBJ2-5
d_gene: -
v_gene: TRBV11-2
len: 12
CDR3aa: CASSFREETQYF
CDR3nt: TGTGCCAGCAGCTTCAGGGAAGAGACCCAGTACTTC

j_gene: TRBJ1-2
d_gene: -
v_gene: TRBV5-4
len: 12
CDR3aa: CASTNTNYGYTF
CDR3nt: TGTGCCAGCACCAATACTAACTATGGCTACACCTTC

j_gene: TRBJ1-3
d_gene: -
v_gene: TRBV4-2
len: 17
CDR3aa: CASSQDGTGFSGNTIYF
CDR3nt: TGTGCCAGCAGCCAAGACGGGACCGGCTTCTCTGGAAACACCATATATTTT

j_gene: TRBJ1-6
d_gene: -
v_gene: TRBV19
len: 15
CDR3aa: CASKEARTYDSPLHF
CDR3nt: TGTGCCAGTAAAGAAGCGCGGACATACGATTCACCCCTCCACTTT

j_gene: TRBJ2-2
d_gene: -
v_gene: TRBV6-1
len: 17
CDR3aa: CASSEALRVLSPGELFF
CDR3nt: TGTGCCAGCAGTGAAGCGCTTCGGGTGCTCTCCCCCGGGGAGCTGTTTTTT

j_gene: TRBJ1-6
d_gene: -
v_gene: TRBV12-3/TRBV12-4
len: 13
CDR3aa: CASSFKRNSPLHF
CDR3nt: TGTGCCAGCAGTTTTAAACGAAATTCACCCCTCCACTTT

j_gene: TRBJ1-1
d_gene: -
v_gene: TRBV14
len: 15
CDR3aa: CASSHLTGSNTEAFF
CDR3nt: TGTGCCAGCAGCCACTTAACAGGGTCGAACACTGAAGCTTTCTTT

j_gene: TRBJ2-7
d_gene: TRBD2
v_gene: TRBV29-1
len: 12
CDR3aa: CSAREGLGEQYF
CDR3nt: TGCAGCGCCAGGGAGGGGTTGGGCGAGCAGTACTTC

j_gene: TRBJ1-1
d_gene: TRBD1
v_gene: TRBV7-2
len: 14
CDR3aa: CASSPKDRRTEAFF
CDR3nt: TGTGCCAGCAGCCCCAAGGACAGGCGCACTGAAGCTTTCTTT